This T cell receptor beta chain derives from a study of Tregs in tolerant kidney transplant recipients. Germline values: CDR1 SGHDT, CDR2 YYEEEE. Germline trimming cut 4 bases from V and 2 bases from J; bases unmatched to any gene: 5. The CDR3 spans 15 residues. TCRdb's table, derived via immunoSEQ multiplex PCR, lists solely in-frame clones and lacks some. Across fewer than 55,000 clones, the top ten clones capture about 0.83% of the sample. Study findings and constraints: Few patients were studied, so findings need validation in larger groups. Activated donor B cell expansion appeared to reveal the most relevant donor-specific TCRbeta repertoire.

CD4+CD25+CD127- Tregs, CD4+CD25- non-Tregs, CD4 and CD8 cells were sorted. Details on this clone: The antigen remains undetermined. The read finishes 3 residues shy of the CDR3 end, and the germline J gene is used to complete it.

The material was CD4+ T cells from blood, obtained before the transplant. This sequence joins TRBV5-6 and TRBJ1-5; 8 bases map to TRBD1. The TCR comes from a human donor who received a combined kidney and bone marrow transplant. The CDR3 sequence is CASSGGQVGNQPQHF. Partial CDR3 DNA: TGTGCCAGCAGCGGGGGACAGGTGGGCAATCAGCCC.